The T cell receptor beta chain described here comes from a study of T cell responses to AZD1222 COVID-19 vaccine. As concerns this clone: The antigen is undetermined.

The data were produced by immunoSEQ multiplex PCR, yet TCRdb's version contains in-frame clones alone and is incomplete. The repertoire includes about 120,000 clones, around 83% of them detected once, and around 3% sits in the top ten. Second doses that came at about 4 or about 12 weeks were put together. Overall study findings and caveats: Baseline serostatus was positive in only a handful of AZD1222 recipients. Spike-specific TCR breadth rose after two AZD1222 doses, and depth rose as well.

The CDR3 consists of 13 residues. Germline V gene sequence: CDR1 LGHDT, CDR2 YNNKEL (reference sequence). V lost 2 bases and J 3 bases, leaving 7 bases between the germline ends. The sample consisted of peripheral blood, taken 28 days after the second AZD1222 dose. This sequence was found in an adult who received the AZD1222 COVID-19 vaccine. This chain joins TRBV3-1 (or the pseudogene TRBV3-2) and TRBJ1-1; D not certain. The CDR3 DNA sequence: TGTGCCAGCAGCCAACTCGGAGACACTGAAGCTTTCTTT. Amino acid sequence: CASSQLGDTEAFF.